What follows are 5 T cell receptor beta chains derived from one specimen sequenced in a study of blood T cell repertoires in COVID-19. This table comes from immunoSEQ multiplex PCR, and its TCRdb copy is limited to in-frame clones, with some not included. The sample lists about 16,000 clones, about 91% occurring once. Sequencing was done on a sample of peripheral blood. All receptors derive from a human donor in a cohort sampled during active COVID-19.

The chain carries TRBV6-1 and TRBJ1-2, with 8 bases that match TRBD1. After removal of 4 bases from V and 4 bases from J, the junction contained 17 bases not matched to a gene. The CDR3 runs 18 residues. Germline V gene lookup returns CDR1 MNHNS and CDR2 SASEGT. The CDR3 DNA is TGTGCCAGCAGTGCTCCCCCCGGGACAGGAGCAACTATCTATGGCTACACCTTC. Translated: CASSAPPGTGATIYGYTF.

In its sample, this clone was seen once. This sequence joins TRBV6-2 or TRBV6-3 and TRBJ1-5; D call uncertain. CDR3 length: 15 residues. Germline assignment: CDR1 MNHEY and CDR2 SVGEGT. Trimming removed 4 bases at V and 2 bases at J, with 12 bases between. The CDR3 nucleotides read TGTGCCAGCAGTTCCTATATACGGGGCAATCAGCCCCAGCATTTT. This translates into CASSSYIRGNQPQHF.

This chain connects TRBV5-1 to TRBJ1-6, with D possibly matching TRBD1 (5 bases). Germline-derived CDR1 and CDR2 are SGHRS and YFSETQ. Trimming shortened V by 0 bases and J by 0 bases, and 10 bases separated the two germline ends. The CDR3 spans 17 residues. The CDR3, as DNA: TGCGCCAGCAGCTTGGCGCAGGGTAGCTCCTATAATTCACCCCTCCACTTT. It specifies CASSLAQGSSYNSPLHF.

V gene TRBV6-2 or TRBV6-3 combines with J gene TRBJ1-5, with D possibly matching TRBD1 (5 bases). V lost 0 bases and J lost 4, with 16 bases in between. Germline V gene data show CDR1 as MNHEY and CDR2 as SVGEGT. The CDR3 sequence is 17 residues long. This CDR3 reads CASSYSIGQGLNQPQHF. CDR3 nucleotides: TGTGCCAGCAGTTACTCGATCGGCCAGGGCTTGAATCAGCCCCAGCATTTT.

This chain connects TRBV5-4 to TRBJ2-6; tentatively, D is TRBD1 (6 bases). The CDR3 spans 17 residues. The germline V and J ends were trimmed by 3 bases and 2 bases, with 15 bases remaining between them. The germline V gene encodes CDR1 SGHNT and CDR2 YYREEE (reference sequence). This CDR3 is CASSSPPRGPGANVLTF. The CDR3 coding sequence is TGTGCCAGCAGCTCCCCACCCAGGGGTCCTGGGGCCAACGTCCTGACTTTC.